This TCR beta chain stems from a study of Graves' ophthalmopathy and Graves' hyperthyroidism. About this clonotype: Germline and junction disagree at one end, which may indicate a read error.

Diagnosis used clinical symptoms, serum thyroxine, TRAb, thyroid ultrasound and orbital computed tomography. The CDR3 has 14 residues. Germline CDR1 reads SGHAT; CDR2 reads FQDESV (reference sequence). For repertoire sequencing, the TCR beta CDR3 regions were amplified from RNA transcripts. Second-round multiplex PCR came after a first-round RT-PCR that employed HTBI primers. TCRdb recomputed calls from the multiplex PCR reads with MiXCR, one row per CDR3 protein. The repertoire holds about 740,000 distinct CDR3 sequences, 40% seen once, with 40% to 55% in the top ten. The specimen sequenced was peripheral blood. The receptor was derived from an adult man with Graves' ophthalmopathy. The V call is TRBV11-1, the J call TRBJ1-2, with a tentative D call TRBD1 (6 bases). The CDR3 loop reads CASSLGPFGGGYTF. As DNA, the CDR3 is TGTGCCAGCAGTTTAGGCCCTTTTGGGGGCGGCTACACCTTC.